This section outlines one T cell receptor (beta chain) sequence together with its context. Antigen specificity is unknown. This entry belongs to a study of cytomegalovirus exposure and HLA in healthy donors. General observations from the study: A few V segments could not be told apart, such as TRBV6-2 and TRBV6-3, and were left out.

Germline lookup yields CDR1 SGHNT and CDR2 YYREEE (reference sequence). With 0 bases clipped from V and 7 bases from J, the junction kept 4 bases outside the gene matches. The CDR3 consists of 15 residues. Amplification used 60 Vbeta primers and 13 Jbeta primers. Assay: immunoSEQ multiplex PCR; the TCRdb copy retains only in-frame clones and omits some. The data hold about 130,000 clones, with 80% observed a single time. The chain has TRBV5-4 and TRBJ2-1; 10 bases fit TRBD2. The source of this sequence is a man between 35 and 55 years old in good health and CMV-seronegative. Sequencing was performed on PBMCs. CDR3: CASSLVLAGANEQFF. The CDR3 DNA sequence: TGTGCCAGCAGCTTGGTTCTAGCGGGGGCAAATGAGCAGTTCTTC.